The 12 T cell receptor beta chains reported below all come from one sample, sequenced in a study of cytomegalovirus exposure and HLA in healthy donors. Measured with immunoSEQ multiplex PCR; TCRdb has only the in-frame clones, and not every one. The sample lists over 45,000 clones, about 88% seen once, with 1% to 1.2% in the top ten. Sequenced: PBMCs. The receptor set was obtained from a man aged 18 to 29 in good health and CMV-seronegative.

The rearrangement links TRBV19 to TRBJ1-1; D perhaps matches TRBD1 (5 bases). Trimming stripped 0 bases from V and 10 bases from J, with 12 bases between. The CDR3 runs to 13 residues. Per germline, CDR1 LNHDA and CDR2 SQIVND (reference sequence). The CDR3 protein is CASSIDSRVGAFF. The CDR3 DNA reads TGTGCCAGTAGTATAGATAGCAGGGTCGGAGCTTTCTTT.

In nucleotides, the CDR3 is TGTGCCAGTAGTATGTGGGGCGGTGGAGAGACCCAGTACTTC. As protein: CASSMWGGGETQYF. The rearrangement joins TRBV19 to TRBJ2-5; a weak D match, TRBD1 (5 bases). V dropped 3 bases and J dropped 4 bases, with 12 bases sitting between them. Germline lookup yields CDR1 LNHDA and CDR2 SQIVND (reference sequence). The CDR3 consists of 14 residues.

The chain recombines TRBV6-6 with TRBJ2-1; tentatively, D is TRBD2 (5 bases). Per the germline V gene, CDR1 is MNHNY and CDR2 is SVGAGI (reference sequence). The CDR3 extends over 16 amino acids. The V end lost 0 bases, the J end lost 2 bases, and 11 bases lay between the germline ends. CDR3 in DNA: TGTGCCAGCAGTTACTCGTCCAGCGGCCCCTACAATGAGCAGTTCTTC. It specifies CASSYSSSGPYNEQFF.

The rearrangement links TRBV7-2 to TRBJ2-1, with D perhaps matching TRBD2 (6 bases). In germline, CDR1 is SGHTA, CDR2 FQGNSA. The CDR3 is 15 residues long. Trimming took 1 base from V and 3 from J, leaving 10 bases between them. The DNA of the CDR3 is TGTGCCAGCAGCTTAGGACCGGGAGTCTACAATGAGCAGTTCTTC. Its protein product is CASSLGPGVYNEQFF.

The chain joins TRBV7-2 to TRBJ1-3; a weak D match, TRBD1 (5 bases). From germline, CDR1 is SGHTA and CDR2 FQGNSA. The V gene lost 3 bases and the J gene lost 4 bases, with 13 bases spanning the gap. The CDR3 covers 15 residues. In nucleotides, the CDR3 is TGTGCCAGCAGCTTCACGGGACTCGGGGGAAACACCATATATTTT. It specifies CASSFTGLGGNTIYF. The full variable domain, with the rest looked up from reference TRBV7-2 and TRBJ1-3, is GAGVSQSPSNKVTEKGKDVELRCDPISGHTALYWYRQSLGQGLEFLIYFQGNSAPDKSGLPSDRFSAERTGGSVSTLTIQRTQQEDSAVYLCASSFTGLGGNTIYFGEGSWLTVV.

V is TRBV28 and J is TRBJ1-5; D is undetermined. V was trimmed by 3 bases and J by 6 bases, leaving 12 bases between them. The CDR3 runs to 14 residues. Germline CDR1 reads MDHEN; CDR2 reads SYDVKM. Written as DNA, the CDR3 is TGTGCCAGCAGTTTTTGGAGGGATAGTCAGCCCCAGCATTTT. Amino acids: CASSFWRDSQPQHF.

CDR3 in DNA: TGTGCCAGCCTTGGGGCAAACACTGAAGCTTTCTTT. Its protein product is CASLGANTEAFF. This sequence joins TRBV28 and TRBJ1-1; tentative D call: TRBD1 (5 bases). V was trimmed by 8 bases and J by 2 bases, leaving 9 bases between them. The CDR3 runs to 12 residues. Germline V lookup: CDR1 MDHEN, CDR2 SYDVKM.

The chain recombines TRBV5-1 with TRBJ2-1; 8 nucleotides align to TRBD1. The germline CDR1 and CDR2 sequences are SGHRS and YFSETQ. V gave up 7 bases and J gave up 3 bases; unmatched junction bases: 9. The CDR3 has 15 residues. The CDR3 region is CASGQGARVYNEQFF. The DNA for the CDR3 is TGCGCCAGCGGTCAGGGGGCCAGGGTCTACAATGAGCAGTTCTTC.

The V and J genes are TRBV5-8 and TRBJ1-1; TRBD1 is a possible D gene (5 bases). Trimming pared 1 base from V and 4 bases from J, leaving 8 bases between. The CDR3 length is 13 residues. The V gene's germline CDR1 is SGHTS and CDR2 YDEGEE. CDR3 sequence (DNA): TGTGCCAGCAGCTTGCGGGGGAGCACTGAAGCTTTCTTT. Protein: CASSLRGSTEAFF.

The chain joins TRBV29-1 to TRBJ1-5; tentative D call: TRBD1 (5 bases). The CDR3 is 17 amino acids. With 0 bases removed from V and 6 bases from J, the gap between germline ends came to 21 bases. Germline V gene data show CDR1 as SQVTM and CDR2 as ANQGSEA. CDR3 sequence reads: CSVEDWALKGGGQPQHF. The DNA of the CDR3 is TGCAGCGTTGAAGATTGGGCCCTAAAAGGCGGGGGTCAGCCCCAGCATTTT.

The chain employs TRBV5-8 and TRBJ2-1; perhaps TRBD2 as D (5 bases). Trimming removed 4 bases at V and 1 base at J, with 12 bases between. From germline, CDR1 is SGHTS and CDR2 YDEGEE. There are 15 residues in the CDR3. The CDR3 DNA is TGTGCCAGCAGCCCGTCGTCGGGATCCTACAATGAGCAGTTCTTC. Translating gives CASSPSSGSYNEQFF.

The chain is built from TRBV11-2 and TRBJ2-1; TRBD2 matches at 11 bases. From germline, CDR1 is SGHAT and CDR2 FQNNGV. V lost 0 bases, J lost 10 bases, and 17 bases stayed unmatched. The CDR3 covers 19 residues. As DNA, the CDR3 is TGTGCCAGCAGCTTAGATCTACCCGTACTAGCGGGAGTACGAGGGGAGCAGTTCTTC. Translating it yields CASSLDLPVLAGVRGEQFF.